The entry that follows covers one T cell receptor beta chain sequence. Its target is not known. This entry comes from a study of T cell responses to AZD1222 COVID-19 vaccine. General study points: Close to half of all spike-specific TCRs reportedly target regions of the variants that are unmutated. Repertoire samples came only from after the peak T cell response. Vaccination with two AZD1222 doses was followed by a rise in Spike-specific TCR breadth and depth.

TCRdb keeps only in-frame clones here, not all; method: immunoSEQ multiplex PCR. Altogether around 170,000 clones are present, under 95% being singletons, with the ten largest covering about 4.4%. With 5 bases removed from V and 0 bases from J, the gap between germline ends came to 21 bases. The CDR3 is made up of 18 amino acids. The V and J genes are TRBV5-3 and TRBJ1-5; TRBD1 might be the D (5 bases). TRBV5-3 is reported as an ORF; its role is uncertain. This receptor was identified in an adult in good health. Sequencing was performed on peripheral blood, taken on day 0 of AZD1222 vaccination. CDR3 protein: CARRIGHTRRNSNQPQHF. Here the CDR3 DNA reads TGTGCCAGAAGGATTGGACATACCCGGCGGAATAGCAATCAGCCCCAGCATTTT.